The entry below gives a single TCR beta chain sequence along with its context. The sample originates from a study of Ad26.COV2.S vaccination and SARS-CoV-2 variants. Turning to the study itself: Participants got Ad26.COV2.S intramuscularly, once or twice 56 days apart.

Repertoires were generated with immunoSEQ multiplex PCR, while TCRdb's copy carries only in-frame clones and drops some. This repertoire shows roughly 380,000 clones, over 75% found once; its top ten account for roughly 3.1%. Trimming stripped 0 bases from V and 8 bases from J, with 16 bases between. The V gene's germline CDR1 is SGHDN and CDR2 FVKESK. This CDR3 is built from 15 residues. Indicated treatment: roughly 19 received Ad26.COV2.S at low or high dose, single or two shots; about 5 received placebo; per-sample allocation not given. Day 63 after the first vaccine or placebo injection was the time point for sampling. Ad26 vector vaccine expressed Wuhan-strain SARS-CoV-2 spike.

The chain employs TRBV14 and TRBJ1-2; D unresolved. Sequenced material: peripheral blood, taken in a trial of Ad26.COV2.S vaccine versus placebo. The receptor comes from a person aged 18-65 years who received the Ad26.COV2.S COVID-19 vaccine or a placebo. CDR3 residues: CASSQDLVNGRGYTF. In DNA form, the CDR3 reads TGTGCCAGCAGCCAAGATCTGGTGAACGGCCGCGGCTACACCTTC.